This T cell receptor (beta chain) originates from a study of cytomegalovirus exposure and HLA in healthy donors. Vbeta (60) and Jbeta (13) primers were used in the PCR. TCRdb's copy holds only in-frame clones and misses some; the assay was immunoSEQ multiplex PCR. The sample lists around 120,000 clones; 60% to 80% were seen once. Between the trimmed V and J ends, which lost 2 bases and 5 bases, there was a span of 11 bases. This CDR3 spans 14 amino acids. CDR1 SGHRS and CDR2 YFSETQ come from the germline V gene. Sequenced sample: PBMCs. The V call is TRBV5-1, the J call TRBJ1-5; D perhaps matches TRBD1 (6 bases). The source of this sequence is a woman aged 55-75 years in good health and CMV-seropositive. The CDR3 region has the DNA TGCGCCAGCAGCTTATCAGGGGCCGATCAGCCCCAGCATTTT. Protein: CASSLSGADQPQHF. Filled out from reference TRBV5-1 and TRBJ1-5, the complete variable domain reads KAGVTQTPRYLIKTRGQQVTLSCSPISGHRSVSWYQQTPGQGLQFLFEYFSETQRNKGNFPGRFSGRQFSNSRSEMNVSTLELGDSALYLCASSLSGADQPQHFGDGTRLSIL.